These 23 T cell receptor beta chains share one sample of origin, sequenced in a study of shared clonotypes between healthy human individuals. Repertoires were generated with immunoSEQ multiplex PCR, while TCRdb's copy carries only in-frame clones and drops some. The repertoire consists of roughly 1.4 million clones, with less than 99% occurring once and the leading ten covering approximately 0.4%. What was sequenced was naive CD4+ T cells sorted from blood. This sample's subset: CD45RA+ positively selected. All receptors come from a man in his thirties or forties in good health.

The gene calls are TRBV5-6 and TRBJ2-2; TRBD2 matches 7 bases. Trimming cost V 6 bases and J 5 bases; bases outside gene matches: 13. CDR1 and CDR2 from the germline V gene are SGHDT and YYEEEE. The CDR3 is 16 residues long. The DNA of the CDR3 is TGTGCCAGCACCCTGGGTCTGTCCGGGGGGACCGGGGAGCTGTTTTTT. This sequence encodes CASTLGLSGGTGELFF.

CDR3 nucleotides: TGTGCCAGCAGCTTGATCGCAGGAGTCACAGATACGCAGTATTTT. Amino acids: CASSLIAGVTDTQYF. The genes are TRBV5-5 and TRBJ2-3, with no clear D. Trimming shortened V by 1 base and J by 2 bases, and 11 bases separated the two germline ends. Germline CDR1 SGHKS, CDR2 YYEKEE (reference sequence). The CDR3 spans 15 residues.

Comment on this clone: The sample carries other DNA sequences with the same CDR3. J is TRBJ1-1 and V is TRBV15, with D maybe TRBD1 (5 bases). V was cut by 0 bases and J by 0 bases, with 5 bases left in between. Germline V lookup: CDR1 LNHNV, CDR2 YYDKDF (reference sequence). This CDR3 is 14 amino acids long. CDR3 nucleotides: TGTGCCACCAGCAGAGACAGGGTGAACACTGAAGCTTTCTTT. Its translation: CATSRDRVNTEAFF.

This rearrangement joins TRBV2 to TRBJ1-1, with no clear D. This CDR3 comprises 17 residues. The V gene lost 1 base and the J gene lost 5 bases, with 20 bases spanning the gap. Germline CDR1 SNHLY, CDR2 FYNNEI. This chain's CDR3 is CASSEDPPGGGGTEAFF. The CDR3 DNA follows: TGTGCCAGCAGTGAAGATCCCCCAGGCGGAGGAGGGACTGAAGCTTTCTTT.

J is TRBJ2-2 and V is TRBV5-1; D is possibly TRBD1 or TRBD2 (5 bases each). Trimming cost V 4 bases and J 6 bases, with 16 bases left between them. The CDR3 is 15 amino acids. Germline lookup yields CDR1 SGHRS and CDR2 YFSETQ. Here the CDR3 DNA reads TGCGCCAGCAGCCCTGGACACGGGGTAGCCGGGGAGCTGTTTTTT. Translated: CASSPGHGVAGELFF.

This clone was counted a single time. The DNA for the CDR3 is TGCAGCGTTACAGGGACGACCTCCTACGAGCAGTACTTC. Translation: CSVTGTTSYEQYF. The J gene is TRBJ2-7, the V gene TRBV29-1; D may be TRBD1 (6 bases). Trimming cost V 5 bases and J 0 bases, with 11 bases left between them. Germline CDR1 and CDR2: SQVTM and ANQGSEA. The length of the CDR3 is 13 residues.

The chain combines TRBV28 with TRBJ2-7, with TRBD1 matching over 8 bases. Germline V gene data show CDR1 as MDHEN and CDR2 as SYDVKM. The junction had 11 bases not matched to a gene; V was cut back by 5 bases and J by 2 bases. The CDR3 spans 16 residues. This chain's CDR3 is CASSLGQGLPPYEQYF. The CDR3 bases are TGTGCCAGCAGTCTAGGACAGGGCCTACCTCCCTACGAGCAGTACTTC.

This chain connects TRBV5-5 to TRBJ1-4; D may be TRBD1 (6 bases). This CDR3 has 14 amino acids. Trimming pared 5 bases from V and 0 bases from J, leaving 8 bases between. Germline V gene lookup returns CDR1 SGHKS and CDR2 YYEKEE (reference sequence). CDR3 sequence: CASRRQATNEKLFF. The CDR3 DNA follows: TGTGCCAGCAGAAGACAGGCAACTAATGAAAAACTGTTTTTT.

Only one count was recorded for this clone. In nucleotides, the CDR3 is TGTGCCAGCAGCTCGGGAGGAAGGGATACGCAGTATTTT. Translation: CASSSGGRDTQYF. The V call is TRBV5-6, the J call TRBJ2-3; 7 bases agree with TRBD2. Germline V gives CDR1 SGHDT, CDR2 YYEEEE. V gave up 3 bases and J gave up 6 bases; unmatched junction bases: 4. The CDR3 contains 13 residues.

This CDR3 reads CASSHRENTEAFF. The DNA of the CDR3 is TGTGCCAGCAGCCACAGGGAAAACACTGAAGCTTTCTTT. The rearrangement uses TRBV2 and TRBJ1-1; perhaps TRBD1 as D (6 bases). CDR3 length: 13 residues. The germline V gene encodes CDR1 SNHLY and CDR2 FYNNEI. V dropped 6 bases and J dropped 2 bases, with 10 bases sitting between them.

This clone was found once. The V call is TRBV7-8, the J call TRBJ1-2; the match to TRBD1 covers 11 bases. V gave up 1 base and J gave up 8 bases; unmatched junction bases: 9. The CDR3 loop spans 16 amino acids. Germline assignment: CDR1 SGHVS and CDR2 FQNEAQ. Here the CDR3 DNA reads TGTGCCAGCAGCTTAGAAGCCGGACAGGGGGCGCTGGGCTACACCTTC. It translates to CASSLEAGQGALGYTF.

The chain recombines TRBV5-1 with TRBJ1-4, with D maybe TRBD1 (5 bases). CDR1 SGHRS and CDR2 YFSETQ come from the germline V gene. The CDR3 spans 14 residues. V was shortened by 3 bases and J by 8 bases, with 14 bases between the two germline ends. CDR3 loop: CASSSRGAGEKLFF. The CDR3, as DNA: TGCGCCAGCAGCTCTAGGGGCGCGGGAGAAAAACTGTTTTTT. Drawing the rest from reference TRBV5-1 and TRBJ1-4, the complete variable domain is KAGVTQTPRYLIKTRGQQVTLSCSPISGHRSVSWYQQTPGQGLQFLFEYFSETQRNKGNFPGRFSGRQFSNSRSEMNVSTLELGDSALYLCASSSRGAGEKLFFGSGTQLSVL.

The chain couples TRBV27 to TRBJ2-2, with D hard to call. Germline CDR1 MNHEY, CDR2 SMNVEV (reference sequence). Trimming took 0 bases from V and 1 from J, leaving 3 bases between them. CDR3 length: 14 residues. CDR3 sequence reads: CASSLSGNTGELFF. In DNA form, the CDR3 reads TGTGCCAGCAGTTTATCAGGGAACACCGGGGAGCTGTTTTTT.

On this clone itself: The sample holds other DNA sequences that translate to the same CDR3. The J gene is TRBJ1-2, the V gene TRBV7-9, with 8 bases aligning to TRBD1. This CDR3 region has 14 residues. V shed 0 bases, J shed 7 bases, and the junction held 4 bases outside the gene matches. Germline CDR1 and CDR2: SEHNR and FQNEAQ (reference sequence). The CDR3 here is CASSLAQGARGYTF. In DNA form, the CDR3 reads TGTGCCAGCAGCTTAGCGCAGGGGGCGCGTGGCTACACCTTC.

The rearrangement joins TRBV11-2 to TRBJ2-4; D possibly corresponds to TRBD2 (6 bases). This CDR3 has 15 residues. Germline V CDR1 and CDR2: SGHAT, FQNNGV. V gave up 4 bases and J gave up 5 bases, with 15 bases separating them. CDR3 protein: CASSSPTGGENIQYF. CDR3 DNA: TGTGCCAGCAGCTCGCCTACAGGAGGGGAAAACATTCAGTACTTC.

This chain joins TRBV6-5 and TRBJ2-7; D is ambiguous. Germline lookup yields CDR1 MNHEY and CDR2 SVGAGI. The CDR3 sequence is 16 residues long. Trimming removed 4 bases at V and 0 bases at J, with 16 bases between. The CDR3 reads CASSFRTYTSSYEQYF. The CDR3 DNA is TGTGCCAGCAGTTTTCGAACTTACACGAGCTCCTACGAGCAGTACTTC.

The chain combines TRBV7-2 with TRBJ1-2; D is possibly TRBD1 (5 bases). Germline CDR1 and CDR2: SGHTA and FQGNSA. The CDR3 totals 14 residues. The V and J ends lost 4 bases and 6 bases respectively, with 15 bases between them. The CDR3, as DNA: TGTGCCAGCAGCTCCCAGTGGGGGGACCATGGCTACACCTTC. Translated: CASSSQWGDHGYTF.

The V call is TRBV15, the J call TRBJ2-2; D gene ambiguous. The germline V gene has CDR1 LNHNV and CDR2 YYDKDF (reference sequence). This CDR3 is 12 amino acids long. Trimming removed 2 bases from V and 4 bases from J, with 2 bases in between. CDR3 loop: CATSRSTGELFF. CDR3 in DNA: TGTGCCACCAGCAGAAGCACCGGGGAGCTGTTTTTT.

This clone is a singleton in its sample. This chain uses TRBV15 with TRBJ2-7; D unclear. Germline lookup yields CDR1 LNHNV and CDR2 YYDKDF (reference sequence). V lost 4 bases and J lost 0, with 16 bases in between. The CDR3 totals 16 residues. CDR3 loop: CATSTRLRPTSYEQYF. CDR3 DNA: TGTGCCACCAGCACCCGGCTCCGGCCGACCTCCTACGAGCAGTACTTC.

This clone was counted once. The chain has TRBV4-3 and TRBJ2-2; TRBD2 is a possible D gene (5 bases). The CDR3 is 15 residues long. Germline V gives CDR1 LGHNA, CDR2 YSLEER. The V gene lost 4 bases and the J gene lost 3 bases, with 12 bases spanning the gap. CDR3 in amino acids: CASSPIRGHTGELFF. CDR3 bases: TGCGCCAGCAGCCCAATCCGGGGTCACACCGGGGAGCTGTTTTTT.

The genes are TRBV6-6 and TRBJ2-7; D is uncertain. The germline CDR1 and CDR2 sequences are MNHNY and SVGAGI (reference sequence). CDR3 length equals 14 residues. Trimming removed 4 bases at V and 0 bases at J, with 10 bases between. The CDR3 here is CASSSYRNSYEQYF. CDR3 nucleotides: TGTGCCAGCAGTTCTTATCGGAACTCCTACGAGCAGTACTTC.

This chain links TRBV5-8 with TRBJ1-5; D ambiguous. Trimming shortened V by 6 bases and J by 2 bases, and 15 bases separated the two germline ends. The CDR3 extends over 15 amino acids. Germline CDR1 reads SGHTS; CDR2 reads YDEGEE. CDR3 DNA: TGTGCCAGCAACAAAGCGGATTACGGCAATCAGCCCCAGCATTTT. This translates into CASNKADYGNQPQHF.

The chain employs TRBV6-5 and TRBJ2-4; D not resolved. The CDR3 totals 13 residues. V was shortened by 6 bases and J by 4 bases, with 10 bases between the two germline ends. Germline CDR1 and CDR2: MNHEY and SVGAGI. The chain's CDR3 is CASRNVGKNIQYF. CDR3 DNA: TGTGCCAGCAGGAACGTAGGAAAAAACATTCAGTACTTC.